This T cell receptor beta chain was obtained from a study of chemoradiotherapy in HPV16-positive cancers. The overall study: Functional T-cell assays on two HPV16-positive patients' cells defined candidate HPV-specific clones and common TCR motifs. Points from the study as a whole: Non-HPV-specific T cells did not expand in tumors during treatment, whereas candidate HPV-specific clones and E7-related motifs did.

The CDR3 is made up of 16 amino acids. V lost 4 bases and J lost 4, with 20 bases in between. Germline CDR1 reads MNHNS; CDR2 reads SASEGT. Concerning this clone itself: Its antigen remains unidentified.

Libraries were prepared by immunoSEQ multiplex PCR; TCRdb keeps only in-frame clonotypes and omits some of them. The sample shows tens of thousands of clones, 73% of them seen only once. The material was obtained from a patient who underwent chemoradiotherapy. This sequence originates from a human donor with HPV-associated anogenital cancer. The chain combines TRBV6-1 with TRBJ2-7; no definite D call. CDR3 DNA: TGTGCCAGCAGTGTTAACGGACCGACCTCTGGGTACGAGCAGTACTTC. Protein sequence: CASSVNGPTSGYEQYF.